This TCR beta chain was retrieved from a study of cytotoxic CD8 clonotypes in ibrutinib-treated CLL. Deletions cut 2 bases from V and 5 bases from J, with 13 bases between. The germline V gene encodes CDR1 MNHNS and CDR2 SASEGT. The CDR3 totals 15 residues. Profiling relied on immunoSEQ multiplex PCR, and the TCRdb table lists in-frame clones only, not all of them. This table has tens of thousands of clones, less than 60% appearing once. By its share, this clone is medium-sized. The sequence was collected from a human donor with chronic lymphocytic leukemia. The chain is built from TRBV6-1 and TRBJ1-5, with D perhaps TRBD1 (5 bases). Specimen: PBMCs, collected after 12 months of ibrutinib treatment. The CDR3 loop reads CASSEWSTEYQPQHF. In nucleotides, the CDR3 is TGTGCCAGCAGTGAATGGTCGACAGAATATCAGCCCCAGCATTTT.